A selection of T cell receptor beta chains follows, all from one sample in a study of blood T cell repertoires in COVID-19. Generated by immunoSEQ multiplex PCR, the TCRdb table keeps only in-frame clones and is missing some. The sample lists 250,000 to 300,000 clones, 70% to 85% occurring once. The material sequenced was peripheral blood. Receptors originate from a woman older than 75 with acute or convalescent COVID-19. Both conserved end residues are part of each CDR3. D genes are given only for firm matches. Rows give clone size only sometimes, using once, few, many, or a class for an expanded clone.

TGTGCCAGCAGTTCACAGGGGTCTTGGCACGAGCAGTACTTC | CASSSQGSWHEQYF | TRBV27 | TRBD1 | TRBJ2-7 | -
TGTGCCAGCAGTGGGGACAGGGGGGCCTATGGCTACACCTTC | CASSGDRGAYGYTF | TRBV2 | TRBD1 | TRBJ1-2 | few
TGCGCCAGCAGCTTCGGGACAGACGAAAAACTGTTTTTT | CASSFGTDEKLFF | TRBV5-1 | TRBD1 | TRBJ1-4 | once
TGTGCCAGCAGCTTAAACGGCAGGGGGCTAGAGGAGACCCAGTACTTC | CASSLNGRGLEETQYF | TRBV7-6 | TRBD1 | TRBJ2-5 | -
TGTGCCAGTAGCCCACGATTTGAATTCTATAGCAATCAGCCCCAGCATTTT | CASSPRFEFYSNQPQHF | TRBV19 | - | TRBJ1-5 | once
TGTGCCAGCTCACCCAGAACAGGGGAGACTGAAGCTTTCTTT | CASSPRTGETEAFF | TRBV18 | TRBD1 | TRBJ1-1 | -
TGTGCCAGCAGCTGGGCGGGACAGGGGGCGCGAGAGCAGTACTTC | CASSWAGQGAREQYF | TRBV7-8 | TRBD1 | TRBJ2-7 | -
TGTGCCAGCTCACCAAGTTCCGGTGCGAACACCGGGGAGCTGTTTTTT | CASSPSSGANTGELFF | TRBV18 | - | TRBJ2-2 | -
TGCGCCAGCAGCTTGGTAGCGGGGGGGAACACCGGGGAGCTGTTTTTT | CASSLVAGGNTGELFF | TRBV5-1 | TRBD2 | TRBJ2-2 | -
TGTGCCAGCAGTTATCGGGACAGGGTGGGCTATGGCTACACCTTC | CASSYRDRVGYGYTF | TRBV6-5 | TRBD1 | TRBJ1-2 | few
TGTGCCAGCTCACCACGTAGTGACACGGAAGCTTTCTTT | CASSPRSDTEAFF | TRBV18 | - | TRBJ1-1 | once
TGTGCCAGCAGTGAAGGACAGGGGGCGAACACCGGGGAGCTGTTTTTT | CASSEGQGANTGELFF | TRBV2 | TRBD1 | TRBJ2-2 | -
TGTGCCAGCAGCCCGACTAGCGGTAGTAGGACAGATACGCAGTATTTT | CASSPTSGSRTDTQYF | TRBV2 | TRBD2 | TRBJ2-3 | -
TGCGCCAGCAGCTTACACCCTCGGGACACTGAAGCTTTCTTT | CASSLHPRDTEAFF | TRBV10-1 | - | TRBJ1-1 | -
TGTGCCAGCTCAGGGACAGGGGGACGTGAAAAACTGTTTTTT | CASSGTGGREKLFF | TRBV18 | TRBD1 | TRBJ1-4 | -
TGTGCCAGCAGCCGAGCAGGGGGAGACTATGGCTACACCTTC | CASSRAGGDYGYTF | TRBV21-1 | - | TRBJ1-2 | -
TGCAGCGTTGACCTACGACAGGTGGAGAAATACGAGCAGTACTTC | CSVDLRQVEKYEQYF | TRBV29-1 | - | TRBJ2-7 | -
TGTGCCAGCAGCCCTTCCCGGTCCACAGATACGCAGTATTTT | CASSPSRSTDTQYF | TRBV11-2 | - | TRBJ2-3 | -
TGTGCCAGCAGTGCAGGACAGGGGAGAGGACCCGCTGGAAACACCATATATTTT | CASSAGQGRGPAGNTIYF | TRBV2 | TRBD1 | TRBJ1-3 | few
TGTGCCAGCAGTGCAGGTTATGGCTACACCTTC | CASSAGYGYTF | TRBV25-1 | - | TRBJ1-2 | -
TGTGCCAGCAGCCCAATGGGGACAGGGGAAGTAAACACCATATATTTT | CASSPMGTGEVNTIYF | TRBV9 | TRBD1 | TRBJ1-3 | -
TGTGCCATCAGTGCTAGCGGGCCGATCGTACGGAATGAGCAGTTCTTC | CAISASGPIVRNEQFF | TRBV10-3 | TRBD2 | TRBJ2-1 | -
TGTGCCAGTAGTATAGTCCCCGCAGATACGCAGTATTTT | CASSIVPADTQYF | TRBV19 | - | TRBJ2-3 | -
TGCGCCAGCAGCCAAGGAATGGCTAGCGGGGGAAGCATGGATACGCAGTATTTT | CASSQGMASGGSMDTQYF | TRBV4-1 | TRBD2 | TRBJ2-3 | -
TGTGCCAGCAGCTCTAAGGGACAGGGAGAGACCCAGTACTTC | CASSSKGQGETQYF | TRBV5-4 | TRBD1 | TRBJ2-5 | -
TGTGCCAGCAGTAGCGGGAGGGCCGGGACAGATACGCAGTATTTT | CASSSGRAGTDTQYF | TRBV27 | TRBD2 | TRBJ2-3 | -
TGTGCCAGCGCGACAGGTCCAAACACTGAAGCTTTCTTT | CASATGPNTEAFF | TRBV2 | - | TRBJ1-1 | -
TGTGCCTGGAGGCTACAGGGTACCTACGAGCAGTACTTC | CAWRLQGTYEQYF | TRBV30 | - | TRBJ2-7 | -
TGTGCCAGCTCACCACAAAGGGGGGGCTACACCTTC | CASSPQRGGYTF | TRBV18 | - | TRBJ1-2 | -
TGCGCCAGCAGCCAAGACAGGTCCCCGGGTTTAGAGACCCAGTACTTC | CASSQDRSPGLETQYF | TRBV5-1 | - | TRBJ2-5 | -
TGTGCCAGCAGCCCAGGATCCGGGACTAGTAACAATGAGCAGTTCTTC | CASSPGSGTSNNEQFF | TRBV11-1 | TRBD2 | TRBJ2-1 | -
TGTGCCAGCAGTTGGACTTCTGGGGCCAACGTCCTGACTTTC | CASSWTSGANVLTF | TRBV6-2/TRBV6-3 | - | TRBJ2-6 | few
TGTGCCAGCAGCCGCGGGGGGGCGGGGGCAGATACGCAGTATTTT | CASSRGGAGADTQYF | TRBV7-2 | TRBD2 | TRBJ2-3 | -
TGTGCCAGCAGCCTCGAGGTGGGGGGGTCTTACGAGCAGTACTTC | CASSLEVGGSYEQYF | TRBV2 | TRBD2 | TRBJ2-7 | -
TGTGCCAGCAGCTCATCCGGGACAGATAATTCACCCCTCCACTTT | CASSSSGTDNSPLHF | TRBV7-9 | TRBD1 | TRBJ1-6 | -
TGTGCCAGCAGTTACTCGTCGGGAGATGAGCAGTTCTTC | CASSYSSGDEQFF | TRBV6-5 | - | TRBJ2-1 | -
TGTGCCACCAGCAGAGTTCATAGGGCGGGCACCGGGGAGCTGTTTTTT | CATSRVHRAGTGELFF | TRBV15 | - | TRBJ2-2 | -
TGTGCCAGCAGTCTGGACAAGAACTATGGCTACACCTTC | CASSLDKNYGYTF | TRBV6-5 | - | TRBJ1-2 | -
TGTGCCAGCAGCTTGATTAGCGGGAGGGACCAGCAGTACTTC | CASSLISGRDQQYF | TRBV5-6 | TRBD2 | TRBJ2-7 | -
TGTGCCAGCAGTTATGGGGGCAACTCCTACGAGCAGTACTTC | CASSYGGNSYEQYF | TRBV6-2/TRBV6-3 | - | TRBJ2-7 | few
TGCGCCAGCAGCCAAGGGGAGAGACAGCCCCAGCATTTT | CASSQGERQPQHF | TRBV4-1 | - | TRBJ1-5 | -
TGTGCCAGCAGCCAAAGGTCGGGCGGGGGGGCCGGTACGCAGTATTTT | CASSQRSGGGAGTQYF | TRBV3-1/TRBV3-2 | TRBD2 | TRBJ2-3 | few
TGTGCCAGTAGTCCCCATCGACTAGCGGGAGTGGGGGAGCAGTACTTC | CASSPHRLAGVGEQYF | TRBV19 | TRBD2 | TRBJ2-7 | -
TGTGCCAGCAGTAAGCAGGGCGCGTTACCTGAAGCTTTCTTT | CASSKQGALPEAFF | TRBV6-5 | - | TRBJ1-1 | -
TGTGCCAGCTCACCATTTTTTGGGGGGGCCTACGAGCAGTACTTC | CASSPFFGGAYEQYF | TRBV18 | TRBD2 | TRBJ2-7 | -
TGTGCCAGCAAACTAGCGGGCCCCGGGGAGCTGTTTTTT | CASKLAGPGELFF | TRBV2 | TRBD2 | TRBJ2-2 | few
TGTGCCAGCAGCGTAGGAAACGGACGGGAGAATTCACCCCTCCACTTT | CASSVGNGRENSPLHF | TRBV9 | - | TRBJ1-6 | -
TGTGCCAGCAGTTCGGGACAGGGGTCTTCTGGAAACACCATATATTTT | CASSSGQGSSGNTIYF | TRBV6-5 | TRBD1 | TRBJ1-3 | -
TGTGCCAGCAGCCAAGTTTTTTTCGGCGGGGGTACAAGCTCCTACAATGAGCAGTTCTTC | CASSQVFFGGGTSSYNEQFF | TRBV4-2 | TRBD2 | TRBJ2-1 | -
TGTGCCAGCAGCGTAGACGGATTGGGGGCTAGGGAGCAGTACTTC | CASSVDGLGAREQYF | TRBV9 | - | TRBJ2-7 | -
TGTGCCAGCTCATCCTTTAGCGGGGGGGCCGAGACCCAGTACTTC | CASSSFSGGAETQYF | TRBV18 | TRBD2 | TRBJ2-5 | -
TGTGCCAGCAGCAGGAAGCGGGGCAGCACAGATACGCAGTATTTT | CASSRKRGSTDTQYF | TRBV5-6 | TRBD2 | TRBJ2-3 | -
TGTGCCAGCTCAAGAGCGGGTTCTGATGAGCAGTTCTTC | CASSRAGSDEQFF | TRBV18 | - | TRBJ2-1 | -
TGTGCCAGCGGCCGGGACAGGGGAAACTATGGCTACACCTTC | CASGRDRGNYGYTF | TRBV2 | TRBD1 | TRBJ1-2 | -
TGTGCCACCAAGCCCAGACAGGGGCCCGTGGATGAGCAGTTCTTC | CATKPRQGPVDEQFF | TRBV15 | TRBD1 | TRBJ2-1 | -
TGTGCCAGTAGTATGTCGGGCAGGGGCATTGAAGCTTTCTTT | CASSMSGRGIEAFF | TRBV19 | - | TRBJ1-1 | -
TGTGCCAGCAGCTTAAGTCCAGGGGGCTCCAACACCATATATTTT | CASSLSPGGSNTIYF | TRBV11-2 | TRBD1 | TRBJ1-3 | -
TGTGCCAGTAGCCGACAGAACACTGAAGCTTTCTTT | CASSRQNTEAFF | TRBV19 | - | TRBJ1-1 | -
TGTGCCAGCAGCCGTGGGGACACAGATTTCTACGAGCAGTACTTC | CASSRGDTDFYEQYF | TRBV5-6 | - | TRBJ2-7 | -